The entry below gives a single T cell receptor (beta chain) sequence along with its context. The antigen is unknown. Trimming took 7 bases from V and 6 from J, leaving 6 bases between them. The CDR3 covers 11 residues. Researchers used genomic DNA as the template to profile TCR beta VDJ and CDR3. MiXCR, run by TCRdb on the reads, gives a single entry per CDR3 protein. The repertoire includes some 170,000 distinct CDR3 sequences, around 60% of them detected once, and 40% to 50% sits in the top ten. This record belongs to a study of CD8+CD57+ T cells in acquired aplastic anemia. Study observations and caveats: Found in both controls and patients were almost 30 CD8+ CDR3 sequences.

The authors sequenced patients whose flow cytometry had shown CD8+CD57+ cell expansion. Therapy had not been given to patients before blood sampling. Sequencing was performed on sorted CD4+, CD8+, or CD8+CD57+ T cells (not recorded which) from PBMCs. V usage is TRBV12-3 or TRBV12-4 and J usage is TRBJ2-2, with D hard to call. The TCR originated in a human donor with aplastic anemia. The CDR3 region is CASTLSGELFF. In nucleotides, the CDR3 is TGTGCCAGCACCTTGTCCGGGGAGCTGTTTTTT.